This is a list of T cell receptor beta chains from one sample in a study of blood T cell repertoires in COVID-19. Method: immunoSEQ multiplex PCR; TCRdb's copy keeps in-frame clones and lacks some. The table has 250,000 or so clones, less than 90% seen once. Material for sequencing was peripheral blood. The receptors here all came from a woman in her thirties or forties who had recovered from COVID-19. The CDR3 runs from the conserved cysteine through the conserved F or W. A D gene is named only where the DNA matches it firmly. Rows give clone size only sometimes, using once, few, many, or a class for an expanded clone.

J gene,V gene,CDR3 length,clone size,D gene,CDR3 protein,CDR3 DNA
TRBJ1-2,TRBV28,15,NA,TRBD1,CASRPGTGFNYGYTF,TGTGCCAGCAGGCCCGGGACAGGGTTTAACTATGGCTACACCTTC
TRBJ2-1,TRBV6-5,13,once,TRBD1,CANRDRWGNEQFF,TGTGCCAACCGGGACAGGTGGGGAAATGAGCAGTTCTTC
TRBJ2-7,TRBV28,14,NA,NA,CASSLQGAVYEQYF,TGTGCCAGCAGTTTGCAGGGCGCCGTTTACGAGCAGTACTTC
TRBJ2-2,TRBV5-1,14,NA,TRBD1,CASSTDRGAGELFF,TGCGCCAGCAGCACGGACAGGGGCGCCGGGGAGCTGTTTTTT
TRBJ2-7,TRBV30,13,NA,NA,CAWSPAVSYEQYF,TGTGCCTGGAGTCCAGCGGTCTCCTACGAGCAGTACTTC
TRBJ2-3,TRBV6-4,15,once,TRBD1,CASSPGTGGLDTQYF,TGTGCCAGCAGCCCCGGGACAGGGGGTTTAGATACGCAGTATTTT
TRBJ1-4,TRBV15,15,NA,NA,CATSRDPTTNEKLFF,TGTGCCACCAGCAGAGATCCTACAACTAATGAAAAACTGTTTTTT
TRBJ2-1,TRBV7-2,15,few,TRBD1,CASSFGQVSYNEQFF,TGTGCCAGCAGCTTCGGACAGGTCTCCTACAATGAGCAGTTCTTC
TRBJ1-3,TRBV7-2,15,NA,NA,CASSDRQAGGNTIYF,TGTGCCAGCAGCGACCGACAGGCCGGTGGAAACACCATATATTTT
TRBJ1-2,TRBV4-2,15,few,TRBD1,CASSQQGQGGYGYTF,TGTGCCAGCAGCCAACAGGGACAGGGCGGCTATGGCTACACCTTC
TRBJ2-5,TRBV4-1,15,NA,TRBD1,CASSQGMGQGETQYF,TGCGCCAGCAGCCAAGGAATGGGACAGGGAGAGACCCAGTACTTC
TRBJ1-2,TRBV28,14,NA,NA,CASSHGLSEYGYTF,TGTGCCAGCAGTCACGGACTCTCTGAGTATGGCTACACCTTC
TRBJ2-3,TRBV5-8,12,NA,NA,CASNGGTDTQYF,TGTGCCAGCAACGGGGGCACAGATACGCAGTATTTT
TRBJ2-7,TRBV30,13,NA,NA,CAWSGGGSYEQYF,TGTGCCTGGAGTGGTGGAGGAAGCTACGAGCAGTACTTC
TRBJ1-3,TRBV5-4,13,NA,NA,CASSLDQGNTIYF,TGTGCCAGCAGCTTGGATCAGGGGAACACCATATATTTT
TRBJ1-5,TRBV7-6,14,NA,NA,CASSWGGGRSPQHF,TGTGCCAGCAGCTGGGGGGGAGGCAGATCCCCCCAGCATTTT
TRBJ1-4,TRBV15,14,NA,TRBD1,CATSREETGESGFF,TGTGCCACCAGCAGAGAAGAGACAGGGGAAAGTGGGTTTTTT
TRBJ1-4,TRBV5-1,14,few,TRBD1,CASSLGQGNEKLFF,TGCGCCAGCAGCTTGGGACAGGGAAATGAAAAACTGTTTTTT
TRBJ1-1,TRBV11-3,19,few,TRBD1,CASSQDDWTGFDPNTEAFF,TGTGCCAGCAGCCAAGACGACTGGACAGGATTTGACCCGAACACTGAAGCTTTCTTT
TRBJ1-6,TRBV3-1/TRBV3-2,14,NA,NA,CASSLGGTHSPLHF,TGTGCCAGCAGCCTCGGAGGGACCCATTCACCCCTCCACTTT
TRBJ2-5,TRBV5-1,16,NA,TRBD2,CASSLEGSGEWETQYF,TGCGCCAGCAGCTTGGAGGGTAGCGGGGAGTGGGAGACCCAGTACTTC
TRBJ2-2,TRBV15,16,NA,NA,CATSRDLKFNTGELFF,TGTGCCACCAGCAGAGATCTAAAATTCAACACCGGGGAGCTGTTTTTT
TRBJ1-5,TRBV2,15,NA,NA,CASSQQGLGNQPQHF,TGTGCCAGCAGTCAGCAGGGGTTGGGCAATCAGCCCCAGCATTTT
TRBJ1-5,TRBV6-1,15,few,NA,CASSATGKYNQPQHF,TGTGCCAGCAGTGCCACAGGGAAATACAATCAGCCCCAGCATTTT
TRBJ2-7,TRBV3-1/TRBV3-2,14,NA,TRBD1,CASSQGTGIYEQYF,TGTGCCAGCAGCCAAGGGACAGGGATCTACGAGCAGTACTTC
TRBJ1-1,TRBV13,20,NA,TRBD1,CASSLVETGYASSIPGEAFF,TGTGCCAGCAGCTTAGTCGAGACAGGGTACGCGAGTTCCATACCTGGTGAAGCTTTCTTT
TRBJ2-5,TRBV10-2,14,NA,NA,CASLPGGYKETQYF,TGCGCCAGCCTTCCGGGGGGCTATAAAGAGACCCAGTACTTC
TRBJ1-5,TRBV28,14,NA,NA,CASSGPPLHQPQHF,TGTGCCAGCAGTGGCCCACCGTTGCATCAGCCCCAGCATTTT
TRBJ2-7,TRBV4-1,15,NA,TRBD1,CASSRGTGVYYEQYF,TGCGCCAGCAGCCGGGGGACAGGGGTCTACTACGAGCAGTACTTC
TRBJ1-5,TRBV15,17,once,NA,CATSRARGSYSNQPQHF,TGTGCCACCAGCAGAGCCAGGGGTTCATATAGCAATCAGCCCCAGCATTTT
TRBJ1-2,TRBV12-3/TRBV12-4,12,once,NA,CASSQGNYGYTF,TGTGCCAGCAGCCAGGGGAACTATGGCTACACCTTC
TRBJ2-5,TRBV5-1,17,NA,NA,CASADLSRARGWETQYF,TGCGCCAGCGCCGACCTTTCCCGGGCCCGGGGTTGGGAGACCCAGTACTTC
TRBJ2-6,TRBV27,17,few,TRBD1,CASSLQGVGSGANVLTF,TGTGCCAGCAGTTTACAGGGGGTTGGCTCTGGGGCCAACGTCCTGACTTTC
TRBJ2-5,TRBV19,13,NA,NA,CASSTWAQETQYF,TGTGCCAGTAGTACCTGGGCACAAGAGACCCAGTACTTC
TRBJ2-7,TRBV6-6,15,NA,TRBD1,CASSYSRNRGHEQYF,TGTGCCAGCAGTTACTCGAGGAACAGGGGTCACGAGCAGTACTTC
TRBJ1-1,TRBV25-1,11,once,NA,CASSKNTEAFF,TGTGCCAGCTCAAAGAACACTGAAGCTTTCTTT
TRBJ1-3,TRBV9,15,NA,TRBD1,CASSAETGTGNTIYF,TGTGCCAGCAGCGCCGAGACAGGGACTGGAAACACCATATATTTT
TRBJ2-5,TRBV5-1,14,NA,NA,CASSLLTGQETQYF,TGCGCCAGCAGCTTGTTAACAGGACAAGAGACCCAGTACTTC
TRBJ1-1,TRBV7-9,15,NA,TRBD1,CASRPGQGPNTEAFF,TGTGCCAGCAGGCCGGGACAGGGTCCGAACACTGAAGCTTTCTTT
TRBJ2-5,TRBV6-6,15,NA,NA,CASSLVQGGAETQYF,TGTGCCAGCAGCCTGGTACAGGGTGGTGCAGAGACCCAGTACTTC
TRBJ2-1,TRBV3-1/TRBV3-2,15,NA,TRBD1,CASSQAGQGYNEQFF,TGTGCCAGCAGCCAAGCCGGACAGGGCTACAATGAGCAGTTCTTC
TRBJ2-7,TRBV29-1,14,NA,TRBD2,CSVREAGLSYEQYF,TGCAGCGTTAGGGAAGCGGGGCTCTCCTACGAGCAGTACTTC
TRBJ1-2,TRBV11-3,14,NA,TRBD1,CASSQADRGYGYTF,TGTGCCAGCAGCCAGGCGGACAGGGGCTATGGCTACACCTTC
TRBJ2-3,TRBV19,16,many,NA,CASSIGGQGIRDTQYF,TGTGCCAGTAGTATAGGTGGGCAGGGTATCAGAGATACGCAGTATTTT
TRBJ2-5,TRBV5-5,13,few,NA,CASSQQVQETQYF,TGTGCCAGCAGCCAACAGGTCCAAGAGACCCAGTACTTC
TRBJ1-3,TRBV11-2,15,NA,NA,CASSSARGSGNTIYF,TGTGCCAGCAGTTCGGCCCGGGGCTCTGGAAACACCATATATTTT
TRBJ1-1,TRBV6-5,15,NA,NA,CASTSQSKRNTEAFF,TGTGCCAGCACCTCCCAAAGTAAGAGAAACACTGAAGCTTTCTTT
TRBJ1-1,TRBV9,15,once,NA,CASSATTGTNSEAFF,TGTGCCAGCAGCGCGACTACAGGGACGAACTCTGAAGCTTTCTTT
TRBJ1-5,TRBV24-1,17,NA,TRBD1,CATSDGLRDSGNQPQHF,TGTGCCACCAGTGATGGCCTCCGGGACAGTGGCAATCAGCCCCAGCATTTT
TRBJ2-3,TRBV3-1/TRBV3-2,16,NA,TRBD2,CASSQDRRVGGDTQYF,TGTGCCAGCAGCCAAGATAGGAGAGTCGGGGGGGATACGCAGTATTTT
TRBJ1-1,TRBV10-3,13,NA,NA,CAIGGAKNTEAFF,TGTGCCATCGGGGGGGCCAAAAACACTGAAGCTTTCTTT
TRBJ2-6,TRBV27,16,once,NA,CASSTTGQGRANVLTF,TGTGCCAGCAGTACAACTGGCCAGGGTCGGGCCAACGTCCTGACTTTC